Listed here are 21 T cell receptor beta chains from one sample, sequenced in a study of blood T cell repertoires in COVID-19. Sequencing was performed with immunoSEQ multiplex PCR; in TCRdb, only in-frame clones are kept and a portion is missing. The sample records roughly 210,000 clones, 88% being singletons. The sequenced sample consisted of peripheral blood. The source is a man between 65 and 85 years old with acute or convalescent COVID-19.

The chain links TRBV7-9 to TRBJ2-5; D remains unclear. V dropped 1 base and J dropped 4 bases, with 7 bases sitting between them. The CDR3 has 13 amino acids. Germline V gives CDR1 SEHNR, CDR2 FQNEAQ (reference sequence). CDR3 in amino acids: CASSLGYPETQYF. In nucleotides, the CDR3 is TGTGCCAGCAGCTTAGGCTATCCAGAGACCCAGTACTTC.

The chain joins TRBV27 to TRBJ2-4; tentatively, D is TRBD2 (6 bases). The CDR3 covers 17 residues. CDR1 and CDR2 (germline): MNHEY, SMNVEV (reference sequence). V was shortened by 2 bases and J by 0 bases, with 14 bases between the two germline ends. Written as DNA, the CDR3 is TGTGCCAGCAGTTTAAGTGGCGGGGTACTAGCCAAAAACATTCAGTACTTC. Residues: CASSLSGGVLAKNIQYF.

Here the CDR3 DNA reads TGTGCCTCGGGGAGGGGCACAGATACGCAGTATTTT. Its protein is CASGRGTDTQYF. The rearrangement links TRBV7-9 to TRBJ2-3, with 7 bases lining up with TRBD2. The CDR3 contains 12 residues. Per germline, CDR1 SEHNR and CDR2 FQNEAQ (reference sequence). The J segment lost 1 base and the V segment lost 11 bases, leaving 3 bases of the junction unmatched.

The V gene is TRBV27, the J gene TRBJ2-2; 8 bases align to TRBD1. The CDR3 runs 16 residues. The J segment lost 7 bases and the V segment lost 5 bases, leaving 12 bases of the junction unmatched. From germline, CDR1 is MNHEY and CDR2 SMNVEV (reference sequence). The CDR3 spells CASSPRGLRAGGELFF. In DNA form, the CDR3 reads TGTGCCAGCAGTCCCAGGGGGCTAAGGGCGGGCGGGGAGCTGTTTTTT.

The J gene is TRBJ2-5, the V gene TRBV27; TRBD1 matches 7 bases. The V gene's germline CDR1 is MNHEY and CDR2 SMNVEV (reference sequence). The CDR3 is 15 residues long. The ends lost 8 bases at V and 5 bases at J; junction bases unmatched: 14. For the CDR3, the DNA is TGTGCCAGCTATTCTACGAGGGGGCCCGGTGAGACCCAGTACTTC. This codes for CASYSTRGPGETQYF.

The J gene is TRBJ2-2, the V gene TRBV5-1, with D perhaps matching TRBD2 (5 bases). This CDR3 comprises 15 residues. Germline CDR1 and CDR2: SGHRS and YFSETQ. V was shortened by 0 bases and J by 4 bases, with 10 bases between the two germline ends. The CDR3 sequence: CASSLEVSGTGELFF. In DNA, the CDR3 is TGCGCCAGCAGCTTGGAAGTGAGCGGCACCGGGGAGCTGTTTTTT.

The chain couples TRBV5-4 to TRBJ2-7, with TRBD1 identical over 7 bases. The CDR3 sequence is 14 residues long. Germline V gives CDR1 SGHNT, CDR2 YYREEE (reference sequence). With 4 bases clipped from V and 5 bases from J, the junction kept 9 bases outside the gene matches. DNA of the CDR3: TGTGCCAGCAGCCCAAGGCAAGGGGGCAACGAGCAGTACTTC. Protein: CASSPRQGGNEQYF.

The V gene is TRBV5-1, the J gene TRBJ1-4; the D gene is possibly TRBD1 (6 bases). The V end was cut by 3 bases, the J end by 7 bases, with 10 bases between. The germline gives CDR1 SGHRS, CDR2 YFSETQ. This CDR3 spans 13 amino acids. Written as DNA, the CDR3 is TGCGCCAGCAGCTCTCAAGGGGGTGAAAAACTGTTTTTT. It encodes CASSSQGGEKLFF.

V usage is TRBV15 and J usage is TRBJ1-2; 8 nucleotides align to TRBD1. The CDR3 length is 15 residues. V gave up 1 base and J gave up 5 bases; unmatched junction bases: 6. Germline V CDR1 and CDR2: LNHNV, YYDKDF (reference sequence). The CDR3 region has the DNA TGTGCCACCAGCAGAGGAACAGGGGGAGGATATGGCTACACCTTC. Translation gives CATSRGTGGGYGYTF.

CDR3 nucleotides: TGTGCCAGCAGCCTTAGACAATTGGGCGAGCAGTACTTC. Amino acids: CASSLRQLGEQYF. The chain carries TRBV3-1 (or the pseudogene TRBV3-2) and TRBJ2-7; D remains ambiguous. The CDR3 spans 13 residues. V was clipped by 4 bases and J by 6 bases, with 13 bases between them. Germline-derived CDR1 and CDR2 are LGHDT and YNNKEL (reference sequence).

The chain carries TRBV15 and TRBJ1-3; D gene ambiguous. CDR3 size: 15 residues. Germline V CDR1 and CDR2: LNHNV, YYDKDF (reference sequence). V gave up 6 bases and J gave up 2 bases, with 14 bases separating them. CDR3 nucleotides: TGTGCCACCAGTGCATTTGACGGGGCTGGAAACACCATATATTTT. Its translation: CATSAFDGAGNTIYF.

The chain is built from TRBV6-2 or TRBV6-3 and TRBJ1-1; D gene unclear. This CDR3 spans 14 amino acids. Germline V gene data show CDR1 as MNHEY and CDR2 as SVGEGT. The V end lost 6 bases, the J end lost 3 bases, and 14 bases lay between the germline ends. CDR3 loop: CASSQARQHTEAFF. In nucleotides, the CDR3 is TGTGCCAGCAGCCAAGCTAGGCAACACACTGAAGCTTTCTTT.

The chain couples TRBV6-5 to TRBJ2-1; a possible D gene is TRBD2 (6 bases). Trimming took off 0 bases at V and 7 bases at J, with 10 bases between the two ends. The CDR3 contains 14 residues. The germline CDR1 and CDR2 sequences are MNHEY and SVGAGI. The CDR3 DNA reads as TGTGCCAGCAGTTACTCCCCAGGGAGGAATGAGCAGTTCTTC. It translates to CASSYSPGRNEQFF.

The chain is built from TRBV7-2 and TRBJ2-5; D unclear. Germline V gives CDR1 SGHTA, CDR2 FQGNSA. The CDR3 is 13 amino acids. V was pared by 3 bases and J by 5 bases, with 10 bases between. DNA of the CDR3: TGTGCCAGCAGCTTTAATACTCTGGAGACCCAGTACTTC. This translates into CASSFNTLETQYF.

The chain combines TRBV5-1 with TRBJ2-1; 13 bases line up with TRBD2. J gave up 5 bases and V 7 bases, and 9 bases lay outside the gene matches. There are 16 residues in the CDR3. The germline V gene encodes CDR1 SGHRS and CDR2 YFSETQ. CDR3 loop: CASHRLAGGTDNEQFF. CDR3 DNA sequence: TGCGCCAGCCATAGACTAGCGGGAGGCACTGACAATGAGCAGTTCTTC.

This clone was observed a single time. The chain links TRBV7-3 to TRBJ1-1; TRBD1 is a possible D gene (5 bases). The CDR3 consists of 13 residues. The germline V gene encodes CDR1 SGHTA and CDR2 FQGTGA. V lost 6 bases, J lost 5 bases, and 13 bases lay in between. Written as DNA, the CDR3 is TGTGCCAGCAGTTTACAGGAACGGACTGAAGCTTTCTTT. It is translated as CASSLQERTEAFF.

This chain uses TRBV5-8 with TRBJ2-1, with 10 bases identical to TRBD1. The V segment lost 3 bases and the J segment 6 bases; nucleotides outside the gene matches: 9. Germline V gene sequence: CDR1 SGHTS, CDR2 YDEGEE. The CDR3 totals 16 residues. CDR3 region: CASSWPRTGGRNEQFF. CDR3 sequence (DNA): TGTGCCAGCAGCTGGCCCCGGACAGGGGGTCGCAATGAGCAGTTCTTC.

The chain links TRBV27 to TRBJ2-3; 11 nucleotides line up with TRBD2. This CDR3 is built from 15 residues. The trim removed 5 bases at V and 7 bases at J, leaving 8 bases unmatched. Germline V CDR1 and CDR2: MNHEY, SMNVEV (reference sequence). The CDR3 region has the DNA TGTGCCAGCAGTCTAGCGGGAGGCCCGAAATATACGCAGTATTTT. It specifies CASSLAGGPKYTQYF.

The chain has TRBV12-5 and TRBJ1-1; no firm D call. The CDR3 is 13 amino acids. Germline V gene data show CDR1 as LGHNT and CDR2 as FRNRAP. Trimming left V 6 bases short and J 0 bases short, with 8 bases between. The CDR3 protein is CASGAGLNTEAFF. For the CDR3, the DNA is TGTGCTAGTGGAGCGGGCCTGAACACTGAAGCTTTCTTT.

This clone was observed a handful of times. The V and J genes are TRBV7-3 and TRBJ2-1; 7 positions agree with TRBD2. This CDR3 has 14 amino acids. Per the germline V gene, CDR1 is SGHTA and CDR2 is FQGTGA. The V gene end was trimmed by 9 bases and the J gene end by 8 bases; junction bases not matched to a gene: 13. CDR3 DNA: TGTGCCAGTAAACTAGGACTAGGTTCACATGAGCAGTTCTTC. Protein: CASKLGLGSHEQFF.

This clone was detected once. The gene calls are TRBV5-1 and TRBJ2-3; a weak D match, TRBD1 (5 bases). CDR1 is SGHRS, CDR2 YFSETQ, per germline. Trimming took 5 bases from V and 0 from J, leaving 10 bases between them. This CDR3 is built from 14 residues. The CDR3 reads CASSDPGSTDTQYF. In DNA, the CDR3 is TGCGCCAGCAGTGACCCAGGGAGCACAGATACGCAGTATTTT.